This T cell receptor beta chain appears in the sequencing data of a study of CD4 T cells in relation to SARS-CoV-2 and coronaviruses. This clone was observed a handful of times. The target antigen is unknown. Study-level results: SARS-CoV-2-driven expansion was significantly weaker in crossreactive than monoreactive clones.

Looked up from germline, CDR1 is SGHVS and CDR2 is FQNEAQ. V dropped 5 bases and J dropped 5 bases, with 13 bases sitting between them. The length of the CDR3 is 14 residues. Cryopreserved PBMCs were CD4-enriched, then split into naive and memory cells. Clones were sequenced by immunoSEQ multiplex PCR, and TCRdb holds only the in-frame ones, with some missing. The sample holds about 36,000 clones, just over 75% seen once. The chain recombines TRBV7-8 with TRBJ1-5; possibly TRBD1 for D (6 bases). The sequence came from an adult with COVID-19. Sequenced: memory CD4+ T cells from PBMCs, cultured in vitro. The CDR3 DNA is TGTGCCAGCAGCCTCGGGACACTTTATCAGCCCCAGCATTTT. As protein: CASSLGTLYQPQHF.